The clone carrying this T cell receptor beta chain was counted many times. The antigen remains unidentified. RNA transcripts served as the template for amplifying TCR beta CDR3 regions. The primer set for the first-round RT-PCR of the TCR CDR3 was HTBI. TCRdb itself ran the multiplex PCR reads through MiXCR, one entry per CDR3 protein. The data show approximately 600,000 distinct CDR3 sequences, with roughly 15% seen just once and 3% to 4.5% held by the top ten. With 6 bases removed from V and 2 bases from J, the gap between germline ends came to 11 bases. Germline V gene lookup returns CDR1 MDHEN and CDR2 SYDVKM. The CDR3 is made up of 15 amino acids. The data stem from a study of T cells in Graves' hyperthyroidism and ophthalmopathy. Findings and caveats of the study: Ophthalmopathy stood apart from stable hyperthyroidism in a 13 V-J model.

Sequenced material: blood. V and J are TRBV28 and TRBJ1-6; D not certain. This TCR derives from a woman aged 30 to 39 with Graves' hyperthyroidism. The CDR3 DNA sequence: TGTGCCAGCAGACCTGACGAGGCCTATAATTCACCCCTCCACTTT. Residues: CASRPDEAYNSPLHF.